This T cell receptor beta chain stems from a study of blood T cells in healthy people across ages (dated by TCRdb to 2013 to 2016). Some background on the complete study: In model experiments, template switching captured about one uniquely barcoded TCR beta cDNA molecule for every two T cells. The study measured age-related changes in TCR beta repertoire diversity using deep sequencing normalized with unique cDNA molecular identifiers. The donors were divided into four age groups: young (average around 16 years), middle-aged (approximately 42), aged (under 70) and long-lived (approximately 74). To avoid experimental bias, donors of different ages were spread randomly across the sequencing lanes. Two additional independent replicas of 1 million unique cDNA reads from the same blood draw were analyzed for two donors (one aged 18 to 30 and one aged 80 or older).

Library preparation used 5' RACE. Sequenced on an Illumina HiSeq 2500. A second PCR of roughly 7 to 11 cycles was performed with a sample-barcoded 5' primer and a J-beta primer mix. A unique molecular identifier was introduced onto each TCR beta cDNA molecule by a template-switch 5' adaptor carrying 12 random nucleotides. At least 2.5 million CDR3-containing paired-end reads were obtained from each sample. First-strand cDNA synthesis was performed from all RNA using the Mint cDNA synthesis kit, with priming by a TRBC-specific oligonucleotide. Following uracil-DNA glycosylase treatment, a first 18-cycle PCR with universal primers M1SS and BC2_uni_R was performed on all cDNA. The paper's data handling went like this. Each sample was normalized by randomly selecting 1 million high-quality reads, each carrying a distinct molecular identifier. Reads with shared molecular identifiers were discarded instead of being binned into consensus sequences. MiTCR, run with a Q25 quality threshold and the strictest error-elimination algorithm, handled CDR3 identification, clonotype clustering and error correction. A nonparametric unseen species model with Euler transformation was used to estimate lower-bound total TCR beta diversity. The public reads were run again by TCRdb, first through fastp at Q25 and then through MiXCR, and only productive beta chains were kept. Rows with one shared CDR3 protein collapse into an entry with the most common genes and DNA. The V and J calls here are based on TCRdb, not the publication. Recorded for this sample are 1.5 million or so distinct CDR3 sequences; around 42% of them occurred a single time. Clones ranked in the top ten supply under 8% of the sample.

Systemically healthy Caucasian individuals from Russia, some 38 in total and aged roughly 6 to 100 years, were included as donors. Approximately 10 milliliters of peripheral blood were collected from each donor into EDTA-treated Vacutainer tubes. PBMCs were isolated by Ficoll-Paque density-gradient centrifugation, with at least 6 million obtained per sample. Total RNA was extracted from PBMCs with Trizol reagent, with at least 5 micrograms obtained per sample. For every donor, flow cytometry on a PBMC aliquot measured the percentage of naive CD45RAhigh/CD27high T cells. Summary of the overall study and its limitations: Compared with the aged group, the long-lived group had more naive CD4+ T cells, fewer expanded clones and increased TCR diversity, suggesting age selection. Since profiling was done on bulk unsorted PBMCs, naive and antigen-experienced compartments could not be conclusively compared. Observed TCR beta diversity correlated strongly with the percentage of naive T cells measured by flow cytometry. As age increased, observed TCR beta diversity per million T cells dropped in a roughly linear way, and a significant reduction was already evident by age 40. Estimates of total diversity based on one million sequenced T cells were regarded as lower bounds and as underestimates. Donor CMV infection status was unknown, potentially confounding age-related changes in expanded clonotypes.

The germline V gene yields KGHDR for CDR1 and SFDVKD for CDR2. Spanning cysteine to phenylalanine, the CDR3 consists of 12 amino acids. Only the CDR3 part of the read is kept: 36 bases, read in frame from the first base. Trimming takes 5 bases from V and 5 bases from J, and the germline ends sit 8 bases apart. Details on this clonotype: Its antigen has not been determined. The input lacks base qualities; no much larger clone sits a single base away.

The clonotype was recovered from a woman in her late teens or twenties in good health. This receptor chain uses TRBV24-1 and TRBJ2-5; D gene: possibly TRBD2, on 5 matching bases. Material for sequencing was blood. The CDR3 region: CATSGGSETQYF. The bases are TGTGCCACCAGTGGCGGGTCCGAGACCCAGTACTTC.